The entry below describes one T cell receptor beta chain. The antigen remains undetermined. CDR1 and CDR2 (germline): LGHDT, YNNKEL (reference sequence). CDR3 length equals 21 residues. With 2 bases removed from V and 5 bases from J, the gap between germline ends came to 31 bases. Primed by a sample-barcoded 5' primer and a J-beta primer mix, a second PCR proceeded for roughly 7 to 11 cycles. TCRdb re-called the 5' RACE reads with MiXCR, one entry per CDR3 protein. Here the sample spans roughly 1.5 million distinct CDR3 sequences, approximately 42% being singletons. This sample is drawn from a study of blood T cells in healthy people across ages. At the level of the study: Per two T cells, template switching captured roughly one barcoded beta molecule. Overall study results and limits: Conclusively comparing naive with antigen-experienced cells was impossible with unsorted PBMCs.

Sequenced input: blood. The clonotype comes from a woman under 30 in good health. The rearrangement uses TRBV3-1 and TRBJ1-5, with D perhaps TRBD1 (5 bases). In DNA, the CDR3 is TGTGCCAGCAGCCAACGATATGATCTAAGGGGCCGCCGGGGGGTATATCAGCCCCAGCATTTT. Its protein product is CASSQRYDLRGRRGVYQPQHF.